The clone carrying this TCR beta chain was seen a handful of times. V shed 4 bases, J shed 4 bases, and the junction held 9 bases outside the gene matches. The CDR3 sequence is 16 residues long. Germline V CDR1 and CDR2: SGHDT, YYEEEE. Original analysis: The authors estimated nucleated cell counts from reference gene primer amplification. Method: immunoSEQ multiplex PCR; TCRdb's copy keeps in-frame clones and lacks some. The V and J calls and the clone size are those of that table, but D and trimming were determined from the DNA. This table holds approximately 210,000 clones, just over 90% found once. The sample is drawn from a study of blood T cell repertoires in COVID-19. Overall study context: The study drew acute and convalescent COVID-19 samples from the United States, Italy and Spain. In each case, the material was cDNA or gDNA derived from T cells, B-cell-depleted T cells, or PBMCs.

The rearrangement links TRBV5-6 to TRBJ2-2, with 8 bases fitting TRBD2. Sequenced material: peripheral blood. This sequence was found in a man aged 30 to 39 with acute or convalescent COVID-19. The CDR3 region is CASSLAISGVTGELFF. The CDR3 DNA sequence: TGTGCCAGCAGCCTTGCTATTAGCGGGGTCACCGGGGAGCTGTTTTTT.